Listed here are 20 T cell receptor beta chains from one sample, sequenced in a study of blood T cells in healthy people across ages. PCR was performed a second time for about 7 to 12 cycles using a sample-barcoded 5' primer and a J-beta primer mix. TCRdb analysed the 5' RACE reads with MiXCR anew, one entry per CDR3 protein. The sample holds around 1,500,000 distinct CDR3 sequences, around 42% seen once. Sequenced sample: blood. All receptors derive from a woman aged 18-30 years in good health.

This rearrangement joins TRBV28 to TRBJ2-7; D is unclear. Germline assignment: CDR1 MDHEN and CDR2 SYDVKM. V dropped 6 bases and J dropped 0 bases, with 9 bases sitting between them. The CDR3 extends over 13 amino acids. CDR3 bases: TGTGCCAGCAGGGGTCAACCCTCCTACGAGCAGTACTTC. Its translation is CASRGQPSYEQYF.

This chain links TRBV20-1 with TRBJ1-1; D is perhaps TRBD1 (5 bases). V was trimmed by 7 bases and J by 1 base, leaving 16 bases between them. Germline CDR1 is DFQATT and CDR2 is SNEGSKA (reference sequence). The CDR3 extends over 14 amino acids. The CDR3 DNA follows: TGCAGTGTAGAGAAGGGACGGACGAACACTGAAGCTTTCTTT. Protein: CSVEKGRTNTEAFF.

The chain couples TRBV2 to TRBJ2-3; possible D gene TRBD2, 5 bases. This CDR3 comprises 14 residues. V was clipped by 6 bases and J by 2 bases, with 12 bases between them. Germline values: CDR1 SNHLY, CDR2 FYNNEI. The CDR3 bases are TGTGCCAGCAGGAGCTTCGGGATCACAGATACGCAGTATTTT. This gives the protein CASRSFGITDTQYF.

There are a few counts of this clonotype. V gene TRBV5-1 combines with J gene TRBJ2-3; 12 bases line up with TRBD2. V lost 4 bases and J lost 5; bases outside the gene matches: 8. Germline V gene data show CDR1 as SGHRS and CDR2 as YFSETQ. The CDR3 runs 16 residues. The CDR3 DNA follows: TGCGCCAGCAGCACGATGCAGACTAGCGGGGGAGATACGCAGTATTTT. This encodes CASSTMQTSGGDTQYF.

There are a few counts of this clonotype. The chain links TRBV15 to TRBJ2-3, with D possibly TRBD2 on 6 matching bases. This CDR3 contains 14 residues. CDR1 and CDR2 (germline): LNHNV, YYDKDF (reference sequence). Trimming left V 1 base short and J 4 bases short, with 9 bases between. The CDR3 DNA follows: TGTGCCACCAGCAGAGGACTAGGTGCAGATACGCAGTATTTT. Protein product: CATSRGLGADTQYF.

The V gene is TRBV19, the J gene TRBJ1-5; 7 bases align to TRBD1. The V and J ends lost 4 bases and 2 bases, in that order; junction bases with no gene match: 8. The germline gives CDR1 LNHDA, CDR2 SQIVND (reference sequence). This CDR3 comprises 16 residues. The CDR3 DNA follows: TGTGCCAGTAGTAACCCCGACAGGGCAGGCAATCAGCCCCAGCATTTT. This gives the protein CASSNPDRAGNQPQHF.

This sequence joins TRBV4-1 and TRBJ2-7, with TRBD1 matching 8 bases. Germline V lookup: CDR1 MGHRA, CDR2 YSYEKL. This CDR3 is 16 amino acids long. Germline trimming cut 1 base from V and 2 bases from J; bases unmatched to any gene: 7. CDR3 DNA: TGCGCCAGCAGCCAAGTTGCACAGGGGGGCACCTACGAGCAGTACTTC. Its protein product is CASSQVAQGGTYEQYF.

The sample holds many counts of this clonotype. The chain uses TRBV7-2 and TRBJ2-7; 10 nucleotides match TRBD2. This CDR3 region has 14 residues. V shed 4 bases, J shed 2 bases, and the junction held 2 bases outside the gene matches. Germline CDR1 is SGHTA and CDR2 is FQGNSA. The CDR3 region has the DNA TGTGCCAGCAGCTCGGGACTAGCGCCCTACGAGCAGTACTTC. It codes for CASSSGLAPYEQYF.

This clonotype was found a few times. The chain combines TRBV3-1 with TRBJ2-3; D not resolved. V was shortened by 0 bases and J by 7 bases, with 8 bases between the two germline ends. Germline V lookup: CDR1 LGHDT, CDR2 YNNKEL (reference sequence). The CDR3 has 13 residues. For the CDR3, the DNA is TGTGCCAGCAGCCAAGAAGCCGGATATACGCAGTATTTT. Translation: CASSQEAGYTQYF.

There are a few counts of this clonotype. A much larger clone differs from this one at a single base, so this may be a read error. This chain joins TRBV20-1 and TRBJ2-7, with D perhaps TRBD2 (7 bases). The germline V gene encodes CDR1 DFQATT and CDR2 SNEGSKA (reference sequence). Trimming stripped 4 bases from V and 7 bases from J, with 20 bases between. This CDR3 has 14 amino acids. Here the CDR3 DNA reads TGCAGTGCTAACAAGGGGGACTACTTCAATGAGCAGTACTTC. Its translation is CSANKGDYFNEQYF.

The CDR3 DNA follows: TGTGCCAGCAGCAACCGGCCTAGCGGACAGGGGTTCCTGGAGACCCAGTACTTC. It codes for CASSNRPSGQGFLETQYF. The V gene is TRBV21-1, the J gene TRBJ2-5; the D call in the table, TRBD1, was not verified against the DNA. TRBV21-1 is a known pseudogene. This CDR3 contains 18 residues.

This clonotype was counted only a few times. A junction end diverges from the germline sequence, so it may reflect a read error. The chain couples TRBV6-5 to TRBJ1-1, with D possibly TRBD1 on 6 matching bases. Germline CDR1 is MNHEY and CDR2 is SVGAGI. The CDR3 has 13 amino acids. CDR3 in amino acids: CASSPGATAEAFF. In DNA form, the CDR3 reads TGTGCCAGCAGCCCAGGGGCGACAGCTGAGGCTTTCTTT.

The chain carries TRBV3-1 and TRBJ1-2; 9 nucleotides agree with TRBD1. Trimming took 1 base from V and 2 from J; bases not matched to a gene: 11. The germline V gene has CDR1 LGHDT and CDR2 YNNKEL (reference sequence). The CDR3 length is 18 residues. The CDR3 nucleotides read TGTGCCAGCAGCCAAGGGTTGGCATTCACAGGGGGCAACTATGGCTACACCTTC. Protein product: CASSQGLAFTGGNYGYTF. The full variable domain, rest sourced from reference TRBV3-1 and TRBJ1-2, is DTAVSQTPKYLVTQMGNDKSIKCEQNLGHDTMYWYKQDSKKFLKIMFSYNNKELIINETVPNRFSPKSPDKAHLNLHINSLELGDSAVYFCASSQGLAFTGGNYGYTFGSGTRLTVV.

At least ten counts were recorded for this clonotype. The chain joins TRBV5-6 to TRBJ1-4; 11 nucleotides align to TRBD1. CDR1 and CDR2 from the germline V gene are SGHDT and YYEEEE. The CDR3 totals 16 residues. Trimming removed 4 bases from V and 2 bases from J; junction bases left unmatched: 4. The CDR3 protein is CASSPDRGLTNEKLFF. The CDR3 DNA follows: TGTGCCAGCAGCCCGGACAGGGGGCTTACTAATGAAAAACTGTTTTTT.

The J gene is TRBJ2-4, the V gene TRBV10-3; no definite D call. The end of the DNA is better explained by TRBJ2-7, so the J call may be wrong. The CDR3 totals 15 residues. Germline assignment: CDR1 ENHRY and CDR2 SYGVKD. This chain's CDR3 is CAISESAGVTHEQYF. The CDR3 nucleotides read TGTGCCATCAGTGAGTCGGCTGGGGTTACCCACGAGCAGTACTTC.

There are many counts of this clonotype. This chain uses TRBV5-1 with TRBJ2-1; 10 positions agree with TRBD2. The CDR3 runs 14 residues. Trimming at V came to 4 bases and at J to 4 bases, leaving 2 bases not matched to a gene. Germline V gene sequence: CDR1 SGHRS, CDR2 YFSETQ. CDR3 nucleotides: TGCGCCAGCAGCCCAGCGGGAGGGTACAATGAGCAGTTCTTC. Protein sequence: CASSPAGGYNEQFF.

The genes are TRBV6-6 and TRBJ1-2; 8 bases are a match to TRBD1. This CDR3 has 15 residues. The V gene's germline CDR1 is MNHNY and CDR2 SVGAGI (reference sequence). The J segment lost 3 bases and the V segment lost 4 bases, leaving 7 bases of the junction unmatched. DNA for the CDR3: TGTGCCAGCAGTTCCCCAGAGACAGGGGACTATGGCTACACCTTC. Residues: CASSSPETGDYGYTF.

This clonotype was seen a few times. This rearrangement joins TRBV9 to TRBJ2-5, with TRBD2 matching over 10 bases. Germline CDR1 is SGDLS and CDR2 is YYNGEE. J lost 3 bases, V lost 0 bases, and 11 bases had no gene match. The CDR3 extends over 18 amino acids. The CDR3 nucleotides read TGTGCCAGCAGCGTAGCCCCTCTACTAGCGGGGCTGAAAGAGACCCAGTACTTC. Protein product: CASSVAPLLAGLKETQYF.

Note on this clonotype: One junction end does not reproduce the germline sequence, and a read error may be involved. The chain is built from TRBV6-5 and TRBJ1-6; 7 nucleotides match TRBD1. CDR3 length: 15 amino acids. Germline CDR1 is MNHEY and CDR2 is SVGAGI. CDR3 amino acids: CASHRDRLYNPPLHF. DNA of the CDR3: TGTGCCAGCCACCGGGACAGACTTTATAATCCACCCCTCCACTTT.

The chain combines TRBV2 with TRBJ1-3; D uncertain. Germline V gene lookup returns CDR1 SNHLY and CDR2 FYNNEI. This CDR3 spans 16 amino acids. The V end lost 5 bases, the J end lost 1 base, and 15 bases lay between the germline ends. The CDR3 DNA sequence: TGTGCCAGCAGTCAGACGGGGATGGTGTCTGGAAACACCATATATTTT. Protein product: CASSQTGMVSGNTIYF.